This TCR beta chain derives from a study of cytomegalovirus exposure and HLA in healthy donors (dated by TCRdb to about 2017). General notes on the study: According to an earlier analysis of 450 to 650 of the donors, about 170 million T cells yielded 100 million or so unique TCR beta sequences and approximately 300 Gb of sequence data. An earlier analysis of nearly 600 of the donors applied high-throughput TCR beta sequencing to assess whether each TCR beta V gene segment acted as functional or pseudogenic. The aim of the study was to test whether cataloging public T cell receptors could identify signatures of past pathogen exposure. A later genetic analysis took genome-wide SNP genotypes for about three fifths of the 666 donors and used that subset as a discovery cohort. The study used immunosequencing to profile the T cell repertoires of several hundred subjects and linked those repertoires to cytomegalovirus serostatus. To predict cytomegalovirus infection status, the study combined high-throughput TCR immunosequencing, statistical association of individual TCRs with disease status, and machine learning. Because of strong linkage in the cohort, a handful of DR-DQ haplotypes were treated as single units for association and clustering. Among around 400 genotyped donors of the cohort, an average of around 240,000 unique TCR beta nucleotide sequences was sequenced per donor, of which about 20% were non-productive. A later analysis re-analyzed previously published TCR beta repertoires from 660 or so donors and added high-resolution HLA genotyping to study TCR occurrence patterns. Both class I and class II loci were covered by HLA typing, at four-digit resolution. Alongside the repertoire data, information on donor age, sex, ethnicity and CMV serostatus was compiled. About 300 gigabases of sequencing data and approximately 80 million unique TCR sequences were included in an early release covering 500 to 750 HLA-typed donors. The number of donors typed differed by locus, with about 629-630 for A, B, C, DRB1 and DQB1, 522 for DQA1, about 610 for DPA1, and 400 to 490 for DPB1. The genetic ancestry cluster associated with self-reported Caucasian donors included about 81% of the approximately 400 genotyped donors. All discovery cohort repertoires had been generated using a single sequencing platform. In the later analysis, no new phenotypic data were used to find candidate immune exposures; instead, reliance was placed on TCR beta sequences and their occurrence across donors. A separate validation cohort of 100 to 150 different subjects was used in addition to the roughly 640-subject first cohort.

The cohort consisted of some 730 healthy bone marrow donors. At the time of sampling, every cohort member was nominally healthy, though immune exposures that went unrecorded were likely present. The donor was CMV seronegative and was included in the group of approximately 350 seronegative cohort members. Every donor gave a peripheral blood sample, and the peripheral blood mononuclear cells from that sample were used for TCR beta sequencing. Genomic DNA was extracted from the blood cell samples with the Qiagen DNeasy Blood Extraction Kit. This clone was seen once. Its cognate antigen has yet to be identified. No base-level quality is on record; no much larger clone is a single base apart. The paper's findings and limits, for the study overall: A later analysis associated about 17,000 TCR beta sequences with specific HLA alleles at a false discovery rate of 0.05. A few of the identified cytomegalovirus-associated TCR beta chains were confirmed in vitro to be specific for cytomegalovirus antigens. Because HLA typing was unavailable for some donors at each locus, only the typed subset was used in association tests. Because the 87-base-pair reads could not distinguish some IMGT-functional V segments, including TRBV6-2 and TRBV6-3, those segments were excluded. For the cohort, immune exposure information was limited to CMV serostatus. A further reported finding was that TCR beta sequences accurately predicted the HLA-A and HLA-B alleles for most subjects in the first cohort. When HLA alleles, especially DR and DQ, strongly co-occurred, attributing TCR associations to individual alleles was difficult. Most TCR sequences were observed very rarely across donors, whereas some public TCRs were present in many individuals. V-gene and J-gene trimming of TCR beta chains was associated with a missense DCLRE1C variant in a later genetic analysis, and the association was replicated in an independent cohort. Compared with equally common non-associated chains, HLA-associated TCR beta chains in a later analysis were more clonally expanded and had lower generation probabilities. An earlier analysis of some 560 of the donors showed that most TCR beta V segments appeared in productive rearrangements either about 90% or about 30% of the time, which broadly matched IMGT annotations. A cluster of highly shared sequence variants was judged likely to represent a technical artifact of the sequencing pipeline. Linkage disequilibrium might explain the correlated functional status among segregating V segments, but an unknown experimental factor could not be ruled out. It was suggested by the authors that the approach could potentially be generalized to other disease states and immunological phenotypes. Cytomegalovirus status was reported to be diagnosed by the classifier with high specificity and sensitivity in both the original and validation cohorts. Sequencing depth was assumed to be roughly uniform across donors in the presence/absence analyses, though that assumption may not hold. In a later analysis, most CMV-associated TCR beta chains were found to appear HLA-restricted, with HLA associations seemingly driven largely by CMV exposure. In a later analysis, the rate of TCR association differed among HLA loci, with DRB1 alleles having the most associated TCRs and HLA-C alleles having the fewest. In a later genetic analysis, fewer N-insertions in productive TCRs were reported among donors in an Asian-associated ancestry cluster than the approximately 630-donor mean. A total of fewer than 200 TCR beta chains were listed by the study as associated with cytomegalovirus. According to a later analysis, parvovirus B19, influenza, CMV and Epstein-Barr virus appeared linked to several top co-occurrence clusters. The earlier analysis of 587 of the donors excluded roughly 17 rarely observed V segments, including chromosome 9 orphons, because counts were too low. The cohort was sequenced for TCR beta chains only, and without alpha or paired-chain data the features that could be detected were limited.

CDR1 SGHVS and CDR2 FQNEAQ were looked up in the germline V gene. The CDR3, cysteine through phenylalanine, is 17 amino acids long. The entry retains the CDR3 DNA only, 51 bases that are in frame from base 1. V is pared back by 3 bases and J by 2 bases, with 17 bases lying between the germline termini. The protocol used for the library was the immunoSEQ multiplex PCR assay. For the multiplex PCR, a mixture combining 60 forward primers for TCR Vbeta segments and 13 reverse primers for TCR Jbeta segments was used. The CDR3 region of rearranged TCR beta genes was amplified from genomic DNA with a multiplex PCR assay. Amplified TCR beta libraries were sequenced as 87-base-pair reads on the Illumina HiSeq System. On the study's bioinformatics: A later analysis counted about 82 million unique TCR beta chains across the 670 or so repertoires, and some 11 million of these chains were shared by at least two donors. To remove PCR and sequencing errors, raw reads were error-corrected and collapsed into unique sequences using a nearest-neighbor algorithm that merged closely related sequences. To assign V, D and J gene segments, CDR3 sequences were aligned to IMGT reference sequences. For a sequence to be retained, a match of at least six nucleotides to both a V gene segment and a J gene segment was required. A rearrangement counted as productive if the CDR3 had no stop codons and remained in frame with V and J, and every other rearrangement counted as non-productive. Following IMGT convention, CDR3 was defined as the stretch from the second conserved V-encoded cysteine to the conserved J-encoded phenylalanine. The earlier analysis of about 610 of the donors excluded any sequence lacking an unambiguous match to a single V gene segment. An earlier analysis of several hundred of the donors called V segments functional above 56.7% productive rearrangements and segregating when the between-donor standard deviation exceeded 5%. A statistical classification framework was developed to diagnose cytomegalovirus status using the catalog of TCR beta chain sequences. In a later analysis, V and J genes were assigned by comparing TCR nucleotide sequences against IMGT/GENE-DB human TR gene sequences. Using the TCRdist pipeline, a later analysis assigned CDR3 sequences along with most-parsimonious VDJ recombination scenarios. In a later analysis, every TCR beta chain was defined by the combination of its CDR3 amino acid sequence and its V-gene family, and reads without a unique V-gene family were dropped. To address suspected cross-contamination and a sequencing artifact, a later analysis removed roughly 580 highly shared, low-generation-probability nucleotide sequences. A later analysis calculated a clonal expansion index for each public chain from normalized within-repertoire ranks of inferred template counts. A later analysis computed generation probabilities with a VDJ recombination model fitted to out-of-frame rearrangements, and checked the results against IGoR. Hypergeometric tests were used in a later analysis to score TCR-TCR, TCR-HLA and TCR-CMV co-occurrence, with a repertoire-size bias correction applied to the TCR pairs. To estimate false discovery rates, a later analysis permuted the HLA or CMV assignments 20 times. A later analysis grouped co-occurring TCRs with DBSCAN, adding TCRdist sequence similarity when clustering within HLA-allele-positive subsets. Repertoires with fewer than 30,000 or more than 120,000 public chains were left out of co-occurrence clustering, as were a handful of repertoires with anomalous nucleotide sharing. TCRdb retrieved this table from immuneACCESS and kept in-frame rearrangements only. Not all clones are present; in checked studies, unresolved V genes account for under half, and no reason is known for the remainder. V, J and clone size derive from that table, while D and trimming were established from the DNA sequence. Here the sample has about 77,000 clones; over 60% occur a single time. Almost 4.5% of the sample comes from the top ten.

The chain was built from TRBV7-8 and TRBJ1-5; the best D guess is TRBD1, with 6 bases matching. This sequence originates from a man aged 40-49 years in good health and CMV-seronegative. Sequencing was carried out using PBMCs. The CDR3 has the sequence CASSFNRVGGGNQPQHF. The sequenced DNA: TGTGCCAGCAGCTTTAACAGGGTCGGGGGGGGCAATCAGCCCCAGCATTTT.